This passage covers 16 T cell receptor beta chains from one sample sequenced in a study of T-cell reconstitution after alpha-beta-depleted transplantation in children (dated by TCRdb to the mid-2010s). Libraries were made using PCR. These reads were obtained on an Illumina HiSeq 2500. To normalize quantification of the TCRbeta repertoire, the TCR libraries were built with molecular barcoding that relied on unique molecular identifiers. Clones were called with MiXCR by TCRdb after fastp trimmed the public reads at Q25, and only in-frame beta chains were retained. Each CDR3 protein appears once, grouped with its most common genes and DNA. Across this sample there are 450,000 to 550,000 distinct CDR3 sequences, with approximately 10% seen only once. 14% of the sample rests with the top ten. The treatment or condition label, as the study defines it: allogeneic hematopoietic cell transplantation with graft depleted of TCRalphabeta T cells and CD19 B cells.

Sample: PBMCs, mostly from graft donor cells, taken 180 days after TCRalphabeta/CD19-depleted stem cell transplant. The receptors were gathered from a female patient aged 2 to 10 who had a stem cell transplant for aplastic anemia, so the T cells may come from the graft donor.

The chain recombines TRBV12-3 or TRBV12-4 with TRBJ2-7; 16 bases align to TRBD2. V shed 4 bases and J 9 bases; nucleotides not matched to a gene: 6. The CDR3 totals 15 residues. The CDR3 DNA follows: TGTGCCAGCAGTTCCGGGACTAGCGGGAGGGCCGTGCAGTACGTC. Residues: CASSSGTSGRAVQYV.

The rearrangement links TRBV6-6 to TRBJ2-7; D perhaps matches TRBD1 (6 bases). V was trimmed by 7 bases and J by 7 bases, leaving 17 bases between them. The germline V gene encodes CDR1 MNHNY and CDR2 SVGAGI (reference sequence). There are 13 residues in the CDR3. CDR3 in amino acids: CASTRGPDPEQYF. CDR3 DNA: TGTGCCAGCACCAGGGGCCCCGATCCGGAGCAGTACTTC.

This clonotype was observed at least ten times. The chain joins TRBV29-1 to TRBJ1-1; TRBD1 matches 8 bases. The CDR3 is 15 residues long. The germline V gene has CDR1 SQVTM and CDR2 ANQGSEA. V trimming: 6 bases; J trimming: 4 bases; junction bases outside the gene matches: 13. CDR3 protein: CSVRDTGGVGTEAFF. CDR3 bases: TGCAGCGTCAGAGATACAGGGGGGGTAGGCACTGAAGCTTTCTTT.

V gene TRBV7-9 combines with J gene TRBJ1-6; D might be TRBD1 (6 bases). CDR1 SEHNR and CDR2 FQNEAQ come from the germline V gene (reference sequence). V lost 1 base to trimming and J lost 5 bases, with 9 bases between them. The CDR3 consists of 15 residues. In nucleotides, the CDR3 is TGTGCCAGCAGCTTAGGGACAGTGAATAATTCACCCCTCCACTTT. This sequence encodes CASSLGTVNNSPLHF. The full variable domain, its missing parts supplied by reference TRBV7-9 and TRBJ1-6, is DTGVSQNPRHKITKRGQNVTFRCDPISEHNRLYWYRQTLGQGPEFLTYFQNEAQLEKSRLLSDRFSAERPKGSFSTLEIQRTEQGDSAMYLCASSLGTVNNSPLHFGNGTRLTVT.

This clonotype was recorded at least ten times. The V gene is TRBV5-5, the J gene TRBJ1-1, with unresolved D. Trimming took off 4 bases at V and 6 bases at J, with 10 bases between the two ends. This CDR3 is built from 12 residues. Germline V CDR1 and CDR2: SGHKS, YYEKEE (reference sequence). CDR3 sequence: CASSPTRAEAFF. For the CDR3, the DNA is TGTGCCAGCAGCCCTACAAGGGCTGAAGCTTTCTTT.

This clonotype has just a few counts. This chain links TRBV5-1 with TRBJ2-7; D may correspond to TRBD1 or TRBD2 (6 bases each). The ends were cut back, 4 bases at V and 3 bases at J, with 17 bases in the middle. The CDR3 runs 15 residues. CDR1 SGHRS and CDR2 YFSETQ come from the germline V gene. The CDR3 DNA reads TGCGCCAGCAGCGTAAACAGGGACTTCGGCTACGAGCAGTACTTC. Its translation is CASSVNRDFGYEQYF.

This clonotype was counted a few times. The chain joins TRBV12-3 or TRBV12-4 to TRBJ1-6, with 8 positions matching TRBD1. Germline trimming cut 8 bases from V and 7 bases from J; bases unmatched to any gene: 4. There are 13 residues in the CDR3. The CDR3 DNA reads TGTGCCAGCCAGACAGGGGACAATTCACCCCTCCACTTT. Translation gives CASQTGDNSPLHF.

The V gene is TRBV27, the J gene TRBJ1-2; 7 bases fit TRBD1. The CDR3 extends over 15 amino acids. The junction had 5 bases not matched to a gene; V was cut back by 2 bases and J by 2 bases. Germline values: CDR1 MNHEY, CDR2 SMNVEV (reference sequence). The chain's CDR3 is CASSLRDSLNYGYTF. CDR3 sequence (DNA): TGTGCCAGCAGTTTACGGGACAGTTTAAACTATGGCTACACCTTC.

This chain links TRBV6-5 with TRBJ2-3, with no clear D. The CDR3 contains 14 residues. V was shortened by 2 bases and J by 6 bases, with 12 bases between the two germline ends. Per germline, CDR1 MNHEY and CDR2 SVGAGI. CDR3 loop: CASSYVSAVDTQYF. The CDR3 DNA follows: TGTGCCAGCAGTTACGTTTCGGCCGTGGATACGCAGTATTTT.

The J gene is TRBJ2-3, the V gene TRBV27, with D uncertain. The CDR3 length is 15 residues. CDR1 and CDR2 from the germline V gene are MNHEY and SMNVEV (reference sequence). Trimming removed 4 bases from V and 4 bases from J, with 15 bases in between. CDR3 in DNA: TGTGCCAGCAGTTCGAGTAGTCTGAGCTCAGATACGCAGTATTTT. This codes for CASSSSSLSSDTQYF.

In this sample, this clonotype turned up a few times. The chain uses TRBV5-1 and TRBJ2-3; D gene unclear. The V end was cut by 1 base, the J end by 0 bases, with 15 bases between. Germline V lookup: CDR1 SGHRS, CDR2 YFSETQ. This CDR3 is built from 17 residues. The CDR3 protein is CASSLPVTAFSTDTQYF. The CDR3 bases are TGCGCCAGCAGCTTGCCCGTTACCGCCTTTAGCACAGATACGCAGTATTTT.

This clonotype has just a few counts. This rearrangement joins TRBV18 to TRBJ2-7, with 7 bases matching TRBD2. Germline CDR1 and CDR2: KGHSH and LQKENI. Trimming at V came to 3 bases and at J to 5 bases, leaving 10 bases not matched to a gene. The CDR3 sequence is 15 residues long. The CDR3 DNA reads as TGTGCCAGCTCACCCCTTGGGGAGGGTCGGAACGAGCAGTACTTC. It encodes CASSPLGEGRNEQYF.

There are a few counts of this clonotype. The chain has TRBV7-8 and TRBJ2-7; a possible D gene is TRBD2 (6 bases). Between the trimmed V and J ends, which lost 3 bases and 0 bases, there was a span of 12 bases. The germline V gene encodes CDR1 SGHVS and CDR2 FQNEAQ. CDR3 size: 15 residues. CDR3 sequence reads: CASSFFRTISYEQYF. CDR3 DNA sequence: TGTGCCAGCAGCTTCTTTCGGACTATCTCCTACGAGCAGTACTTC.

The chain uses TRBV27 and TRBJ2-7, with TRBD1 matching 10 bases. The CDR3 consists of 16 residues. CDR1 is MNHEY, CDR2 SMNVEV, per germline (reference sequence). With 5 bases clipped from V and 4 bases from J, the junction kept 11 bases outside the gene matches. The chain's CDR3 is CASSANDRGRLYEQYF. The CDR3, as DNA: TGTGCCAGCAGTGCAAACGACAGGGGGCGGCTATACGAGCAGTACTTC.

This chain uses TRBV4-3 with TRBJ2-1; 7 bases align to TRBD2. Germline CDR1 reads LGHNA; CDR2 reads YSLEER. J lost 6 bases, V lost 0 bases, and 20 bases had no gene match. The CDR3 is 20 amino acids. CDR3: CASSQDWHLLRAGPFNEQFF. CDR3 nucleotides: TGCGCCAGCAGCCAAGATTGGCACCTGCTTCGAGCGGGACCCTTCAATGAGCAGTTCTTC.

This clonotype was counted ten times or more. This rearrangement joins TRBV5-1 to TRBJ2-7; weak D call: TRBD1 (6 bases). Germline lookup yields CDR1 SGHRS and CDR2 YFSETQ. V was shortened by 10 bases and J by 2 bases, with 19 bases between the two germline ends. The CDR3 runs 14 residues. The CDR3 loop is CADYRDTETYEQYF. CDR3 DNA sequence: TGCGCCGACTACCGGGACACGGAAACCTACGAGCAGTACTTC.